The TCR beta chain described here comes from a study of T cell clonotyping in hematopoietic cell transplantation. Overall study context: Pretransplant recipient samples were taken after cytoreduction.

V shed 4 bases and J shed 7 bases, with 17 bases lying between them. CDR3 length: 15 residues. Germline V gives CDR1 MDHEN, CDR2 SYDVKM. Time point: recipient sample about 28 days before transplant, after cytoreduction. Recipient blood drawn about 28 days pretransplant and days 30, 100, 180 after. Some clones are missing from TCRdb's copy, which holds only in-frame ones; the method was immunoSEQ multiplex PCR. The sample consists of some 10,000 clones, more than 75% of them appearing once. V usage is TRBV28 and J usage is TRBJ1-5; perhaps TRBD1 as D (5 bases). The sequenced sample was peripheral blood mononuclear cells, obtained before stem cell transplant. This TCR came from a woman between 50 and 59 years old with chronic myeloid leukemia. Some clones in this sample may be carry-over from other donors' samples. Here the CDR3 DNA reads TGTGCCAGCAGTTCCTCCGACCCAAGGGACCAGCCCCAGCATTTT. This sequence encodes CASSSSDPRDQPQHF.